The clone carrying this T cell receptor (beta chain) was seen ten or more times. The target antigen is unknown. The record originates from a study of Graves' ophthalmopathy and Graves' hyperthyroidism. Germline CDR1 and CDR2: SGHRS and YFSETQ. V was shortened by 3 bases and J by 6 bases, with 19 bases between the two germline ends. The CDR3 is 15 residues long. Clinical symptoms and serum thyroxine were used for diagnosis; TRAb, thyroid ultrasound and orbital computed tomography were also relied on. General observations from the study: From stable hyperthyroidism, ophthalmopathy was separated by a 13-signature model with roughly 89% sensitivity and under 84% specificity.

Amplification targeted the TCR beta CDR3 regions, with RNA transcripts as the source material. After a first-round RT-PCR with HTBI primers, a second-round multiplex PCR was run. Each CDR3 protein gets one entry after TCRdb re-called the multiplex PCR reads with MiXCR. This sample yields just over 400,000 distinct CDR3 sequences, of which around 21% are seen a single time; approximately 3% belongs to the top ten. Sequences were obtained from peripheral blood. This receptor was taken from a woman between 18 and 30 years old with stable Graves' hyperthyroidism. V gene TRBV5-1 combines with J gene TRBJ2-7; D ambiguous. CDR3 sequence reads: CASSSSMEYVGEQYF. The CDR3 DNA follows: TGCGCCAGCAGCTCCTCCATGGAGTACGTGGGCGAGCAGTACTTC.